Following are 17 T cell receptor beta chains from one sample sequenced in a study of blood T cell repertoires in COVID-19. Generated by immunoSEQ multiplex PCR, the TCRdb table keeps only in-frame clones and is missing some. Seen here are 150,000 or so clones, 91% observed once, and the top ten hold less than 0.6%. Sample: peripheral blood. The receptors shown here come from a man aged 45-65 years with acute or convalescent COVID-19.

The chain uses TRBV28 and TRBJ2-3; no reliable D call. The CDR3 sequence is 13 residues long. V gave up 3 bases and J gave up 4 bases, with 8 bases separating them. Per germline, CDR1 MDHEN and CDR2 SYDVKM. The CDR3 sequence is CASSLQSPDTQYF. As DNA, the CDR3 is TGTGCCAGCAGTTTGCAAAGCCCAGATACGCAGTATTTT.

The chain carries TRBV5-1 and TRBJ2-7, with D possibly matching TRBD1 (6 bases). The CDR3 consists of 15 residues. V was pared by 4 bases and J by 2 bases, with 16 bases between. Per the germline V gene, CDR1 is SGHRS and CDR2 is YFSETQ. The CDR3 DNA reads as TGCGCCAGCAGCCTGTACAGGGAAGGACCCTACGAGCAGTACTTC. It codes for CASSLYREGPYEQYF.

The gene calls are TRBV7-2 and TRBJ1-1; D remains unclear. CDR1 is SGHTA and CDR2 is FQGNSA in the germline V gene. Deletions cut 5 bases from V and 0 bases from J, with 13 bases between. The CDR3 covers 15 residues. Written as DNA, the CDR3 is TGTGCCAGCAGCCCCCCCAGAGGATTGAACACTGAAGCTTTCTTT. Its translation is CASSPPRGLNTEAFF.

The chain employs TRBV28 and TRBJ1-6; D not resolved. V was cut by 3 bases and J by 7 bases, with 4 bases left in between. Looked up from germline, CDR1 is MDHEN and CDR2 is SYDVKM. The CDR3 is 12 residues long. The CDR3 loop is CASSLANSPLHF. The CDR3 DNA sequence: TGTGCCAGCAGTTTGGCCAATTCACCCCTCCACTTT.

The chain uses TRBV4-1 and TRBJ1-4; 7 bases map to TRBD1. With 4 bases clipped from V and 8 bases from J, the junction kept 10 bases outside the gene matches. The germline V gene encodes CDR1 MGHRA and CDR2 YSYEKL. CDR3 length: 15 residues. CDR3 residues: CASSRTTGKGEKLFF. The DNA for the CDR3 is TGCGCCAGCAGCCGGACGACAGGGAAAGGAGAAAAACTGTTTTTT.

J is TRBJ1-5 and V is TRBV18; 8 bases line up with TRBD1. The length of the CDR3 is 19 residues. The V gene's germline CDR1 is KGHSH and CDR2 LQKENI. The junction had 11 bases not matched to a gene; V was cut back by 0 bases and J by 1 base. CDR3 coding DNA: TGTGCCAGCTCACCACCTAATCCAGGGGGCTCGTGGAGCAATCAGCCCCAGCATTTT. Translating it yields CASSPPNPGGSWSNQPQHF.

The chain has TRBV18 and TRBJ1-1, with TRBD1 identical over 7 bases. The CDR3 spans 13 residues. The junction had 1 base not matched to a gene; V was cut back by 1 base and J by 5 bases. Germline V gives CDR1 KGHSH, CDR2 LQKENI. The CDR3 here is CASSPRQGTEAFF. The CDR3 region has the DNA TGTGCCAGCTCACCACGACAGGGAACTGAAGCTTTCTTT. The full variable domain, completed using reference TRBV18 and TRBJ1-1, is NAGVMQNPRHLVRRRGQEARLRCSPMKGHSHVYWYRQLPEEGLKFMVYLQKENIIDESGMPKERFSAEFPKEGPSILRIQQVVRGDSAAYFCASSPRQGTEAFFGQGTRLTVV.

The chain is built from TRBV4-3 and TRBJ1-5; no clear D. The V end lost 0 bases, the J end lost 3 bases, and 9 bases lay between the germline ends. This CDR3 has 15 amino acids. In germline, CDR1 is LGHNA, CDR2 YSLEER. The CDR3 loop reads CASSQDRRFNQPQHF. CDR3 DNA sequence: TGCGCCAGCAGCCAAGATCGCAGGTTCAATCAGCCCCAGCATTTT.

The chain couples TRBV28 to TRBJ1-2; D call uncertain. Germline CDR1 reads MDHEN; CDR2 reads SYDVKM. This CDR3 contains 14 residues. V dropped 3 bases and J dropped 1 base, with 9 bases sitting between them. The CDR3 region is CASSFGFFNYGYTF. The CDR3 region has the DNA TGTGCCAGCAGTTTCGGGTTTTTTAACTATGGCTACACCTTC.

The genes are TRBV4-1 and TRBJ1-1; possible D gene TRBD1, 5 bases. Germline V gene lookup returns CDR1 MGHRA and CDR2 YSYEKL. V lost 1 base to trimming and J lost 3 bases, with 12 bases between them. This CDR3 region has 15 residues. CDR3 bases: TGCGCCAGCAGCCAAGTGCCGGGGGGGTACACTGAAGCTTTCTTT. It translates to CASSQVPGGYTEAFF.

The genes are TRBV6-1 and TRBJ1-2; the D is unclear. Trimming took off 0 bases at V and 4 bases at J, with 15 bases between the two ends. Germline CDR1 and CDR2: MNHNS and SASEGT. The CDR3 totals 16 residues. CDR3 amino acids: CASSEAVTPTGYGYTF. The CDR3, as DNA: TGTGCCAGCAGTGAAGCGGTGACTCCCACGGGCTATGGCTACACCTTC.

The chain links TRBV7-6 to TRBJ2-3, with a possible D match to TRBD1 (6 bases). CDR1 and CDR2 from the germline V gene are SGHVS and FNYEAQ. The CDR3 is 15 residues long. The germline V and J ends were trimmed by 5 bases and 0 bases, with 12 bases remaining between them. Here the CDR3 DNA reads TGTGCCAGCAGCCAGGGGCTACCCAGCACAGATACGCAGTATTTT. Translating it yields CASSQGLPSTDTQYF.

This chain connects TRBV6-2 or TRBV6-3 to TRBJ2-7; D is uncertain. The CDR3 length is 14 residues. V was cut by 2 bases and J by 0 bases, with 8 bases left in between. Germline assignment: CDR1 MNHEY and CDR2 SVGEGT. The CDR3 loop is CASSYASYSYEQYF. As DNA, the CDR3 is TGTGCCAGCAGTTACGCGAGTTACTCCTACGAGCAGTACTTC.

The rearrangement joins TRBV19 to TRBJ1-5; TRBD1 aligns across 7 bases. Per germline, CDR1 LNHDA and CDR2 SQIVND (reference sequence). The CDR3 consists of 14 residues. Unmatched junction bases numbered 7, after V lost 8 bases and J lost 3 bases. Here the CDR3 DNA reads TGTGCCAGTTCCCCCGACAGGGCCAATCAGCCCCAGCATTTT. It is translated as CASSPDRANQPQHF.

This chain connects TRBV6-6 to TRBJ1-1, with D unresolved. V shed 8 bases and J shed 1 base, with 5 bases lying between them. The CDR3 has 11 amino acids. Germline CDR1 is MNHNY and CDR2 is SVGAGI (reference sequence). CDR3 DNA sequence: TGTGCCAGCGGAGGGAACACTGAAGCTTTCTTT. It yields the protein CASGGNTEAFF.

In regard to this clone: The same CDR3 also results from other DNA sequences found in this sample. The CDR3 sequence: CASSLQGDQPQHF. The CDR3 coding sequence is TGTGCCAGCAGTTTACAGGGCGATCAGCCCCAGCATTTT. The chain links TRBV27 to TRBJ1-5; D might be TRBD1 (5 bases). Looked up from germline, CDR1 is MNHEY and CDR2 is SMNVEV (reference sequence). This CDR3 has 13 amino acids. Trimming took 2 bases from V and 5 from J, leaving 7 bases between them.

This clone appeared a few times. The chain employs TRBV4-1 and TRBJ1-3; 7 bases line up with TRBD1. This CDR3 is 15 amino acids long. J lost 4 bases, V lost 3 bases, and 6 bases had no gene match. Germline lookup yields CDR1 MGHRA and CDR2 YSYEKL. CDR3 sequence reads: CASSHARTGGNTIYF. CDR3 coding DNA: TGCGCCAGCAGCCATGCAAGGACAGGAGGAAACACCATATATTTT.